Sequencing of this TCR beta chain was carried out in a study of regulatory T cells in long-lasting Graves disease. Background on the study: Graves' patients (newly diagnosed) had been on antithyroid drugs under 3 months. The study's findings and limits: With persistent disease, TRBV28, TRBJ1-2 and TRBJ2-5 were the favored segments.

The sample holds many counts of this clonotype. Its antigen is currently unknown. Both iRepertoire HTBI primers and Arm-PCR of CDR3 regions were used to build the TCR beta libraries. TCRdb analysed the multiplex PCR reads with MiXCR anew, one entry per CDR3 protein. The profile shows some 500,000 distinct CDR3 sequences, about 13% of them singletons. V was clipped by 3 bases and J by 6 bases, with 7 bases between them. Germline lookup yields CDR1 MNHEY and CDR2 SVGEGT. CDR3 length: 12 amino acids. Time point described: newly diagnosed GD, antithyroid drugs for less than 3 months. RNA extracted from PBMCs served as the sequencing template. These data were also filed under a second study, of T cells in Graves' hyperthyroidism and ophthalmopathy.

This chain uses TRBV6-2 or TRBV6-3 with TRBJ2-3; D not resolved. The specimen comprised peripheral blood mononuclear cells (PBMCs), sampled at new diagnosis, from a patient treated with antithyroid drugs. The TCR sequence derives from a young man with Graves disease. The chain's CDR3 is CASSYQWDTQYF. The CDR3 nucleotides are TGTGCCAGCAGTTATCAGTGGGATACGCAGTATTTT.